A single sample is the source of the 22 T cell receptor beta chains below, sequenced in a study of blood T cell repertoires in COVID-19. The table came from immunoSEQ multiplex PCR; TCRdb's copy has only in-frame clones and leaves some out. The data contain about 250,000 clones, 81% of them singletons. The sequencing input was peripheral blood. The receptors here all came from a woman aged 80 or over with acute or convalescent COVID-19.

This clone was seen only once. The chain recombines TRBV5-1 with TRBJ2-5; D not resolved. The length of the CDR3 is 13 residues. The germline gives CDR1 SGHRS, CDR2 YFSETQ. V lost 5 bases to trimming and J lost 5 bases, with 13 bases between them. DNA of the CDR3: TGCGCCAGCAGTTCTGACAATTCGGAGACCCAGTACTTC. Amino acid sequence: CASSSDNSETQYF. Variable domain in full (rest from reference TRBV5-1 and TRBJ2-5): KAGVTQTPRYLIKTRGQQVTLSCSPISGHRSVSWYQQTPGQGLQFLFEYFSETQRNKGNFPGRFSGRQFSNSRSEMNVSTLELGDSALYLCASSSDNSETQYFGPGTRLLVL.

The chain links TRBV28 to TRBJ2-2, with 10 bases matching TRBD2. CDR1 MDHEN and CDR2 SYDVKM come from the germline V gene. This CDR3 region has 16 residues. V lost 7 bases and J lost 5; bases outside the gene matches: 10. The CDR3 sequence is CASTPPAGGGTGELFF. CDR3 sequence (DNA): TGTGCCAGCACCCCTCCAGCGGGAGGGGGGACCGGGGAGCTGTTTTTT.

This rearrangement joins TRBV7-8 to TRBJ1-5, with D perhaps matching TRBD1 (5 bases). The CDR3 extends over 14 amino acids. The germline gives CDR1 SGHVS, CDR2 FQNEAQ. Between the trimmed V and J ends, which lost 5 bases and 1 base, there was a span of 9 bases. In DNA form, the CDR3 reads TGTGCCAGCAGCCGAGACAGAAGCAATCAGCCCCAGCATTTT. It translates to CASSRDRSNQPQHF.

The genes are TRBV14 and TRBJ1-2; 7 positions match TRBD1. CDR1 is SGHDN, CDR2 FVKESK, per germline. After removal of 0 bases from V and 4 bases from J, the junction contained 14 bases not matched to a gene. The CDR3 is 18 amino acids. This CDR3 reads CASSQEIDPGQSSYGYTF. CDR3 DNA sequence: TGTGCCAGCAGCCAAGAGATCGACCCGGGACAGTCTAGCTATGGCTACACCTTC.

This clone was recorded only once. The chain employs TRBV10-3 and TRBJ2-7; 10 positions agree with TRBD1. CDR3 length: 19 residues. The ends lost 1 base at V and 0 bases at J; junction bases unmatched: 12. Germline CDR1 ENHRY, CDR2 SYGVKD. The CDR3 DNA reads as TGTGCCATCAGTGAGTTTCATCGCGGGGGACAGGGGAGCTCCTACGAGCAGTACTTC. It specifies CAISEFHRGGQGSSYEQYF.

The chain uses TRBV19 and TRBJ1-4; 7 bases align to TRBD1. Losses at the gene ends were 3 bases for V and 7 bases for J; bases not matched to a gene: 8. Per the germline V gene, CDR1 is LNHDA and CDR2 is SQIVND (reference sequence). The CDR3 sequence is 15 residues long. DNA for the CDR3: TGTGCCAGTAGTATCAGCCCCGGGACAGTTGAAAAACTGTTTTTT. This codes for CASSISPGTVEKLFF.

A few counts support this clone. The chain employs TRBV7-3 and TRBJ1-2; 12 bases match TRBD1. This CDR3 spans 14 amino acids. Germline V gene sequence: CDR1 SGHTA, CDR2 FQGTGA. The V segment lost 5 bases and the J segment 5 bases; nucleotides outside the gene matches: 3. In DNA form, the CDR3 reads TGTGCCAGCAGCGGGACAGGGGGCGGTTATGGCTACACCTTC. Encoded protein: CASSGTGGGYGYTF.

The chain links TRBV2 to TRBJ2-2, with 7 bases lining up with TRBD1. With V trimmed by 8 bases and J by 1 base, 4 bases remained unmatched. Germline V gene sequence: CDR1 SNHLY, CDR2 FYNNEI. The CDR3 has 14 residues. The CDR3 DNA sequence: TGTGCCAGCCAAGGGGACAGGAACACCGGGGAGCTGTTTTTT. It codes for CASQGDRNTGELFF.

In the case of this clone: This sample also contains other DNA sequences that code for the same CDR3. This chain links TRBV5-6 with TRBJ1-6; the match to TRBD1 covers 8 bases. CDR3 length: 16 residues. J lost 1 base, V lost 4 bases, and 4 bases had no gene match. Per germline, CDR1 SGHDT and CDR2 YYEEEE. In nucleotides, the CDR3 is TGTGCCAGCAGCCGAGGACAGGGATCCTATAATTCACCCCTCCACTTT. This sequence encodes CASSRGQGSYNSPLHF.

The genes are TRBV6-5 and TRBJ1-4, with TRBD1 identical over 8 bases. Germline V gene lookup returns CDR1 MNHEY and CDR2 SVGAGI. After removal of 2 bases from V and 8 bases from J, the junction contained 7 bases not matched to a gene. This CDR3 contains 15 residues. The CDR3 sequence: CASSYVDRVKEKLFF. The CDR3, as DNA: TGTGCCAGCAGTTACGTGGACAGGGTAAAGGAAAAACTGTTTTTT.

This clone was counted a single time. This chain links TRBV2 with TRBJ1-6; the D gene is possibly TRBD1 (5 bases). Per germline, CDR1 SNHLY and CDR2 FYNNEI. V lost 4 bases to trimming and J lost 9 bases, with 13 bases between them. This CDR3 region has 14 residues. The CDR3 DNA reads TGTGCCAGCAGTGGTCGTCAGGGTGGTTCACCCCTCCACTTT. This sequence encodes CASSGRQGGSPLHF.

This clone was observed a single time. This sequence joins TRBV5-1 and TRBJ2-3, with D possibly matching TRBD2 (5 bases). The V gene lost 8 bases and the J gene lost 7 bases, with 17 bases spanning the gap. The germline V gene has CDR1 SGHRS and CDR2 YFSETQ. This CDR3 contains 13 residues. The CDR3 loop is CARKDGERHTQYF. The CDR3 region has the DNA TGCGCCAGAAAGGACGGGGAAAGGCATACGCAGTATTTT.

The chain carries TRBV7-9 and TRBJ2-3; 9 nucleotides line up with TRBD2. Germline V lookup: CDR1 SEHNR, CDR2 FQNEAQ (reference sequence). This CDR3 comprises 17 residues. Trimming at V came to 2 bases and at J to 5 bases, leaving 11 bases not matched to a gene. The CDR3 DNA reads as TGTGCCAGCAGCTTATATGTTTTAGCGGGAGATGGAGATACGCAGTATTTT. Translating it yields CASSLYVLAGDGDTQYF. The full variable domain, in which reference TRBV7-9 and TRBJ2-3 provide the parts outside the CDR3, is DTGVSQNPRHKITKRGQNVTFRCDPISEHNRLYWYRQTLGQGPEFLTYFQNEAQLEKSRLLSDRFSAERPKGSFSTLEIQRTEQGDSAMYLCASSLYVLAGDGDTQYFGPGTRLTVL.

This rearrangement joins TRBV7-6 to TRBJ2-1; 9 bases are a match to TRBD2. Trimming took 1 base from V and 0 from J; bases not matched to a gene: 10. Germline loops: CDR1 SGHVS, CDR2 FNYEAQ. The CDR3 is 19 residues long. CDR3 nucleotides: TGTGCCAGCAGCTTAGAGGCAGCGGGGGGATGGAGCTCCTACAATGAGCAGTTCTTC. Its protein product is CASSLEAAGGWSSYNEQFF. Combining the CDR3 with reference TRBV7-6 and TRBJ2-1 gives the whole variable domain GAGVSQSPRYKVTKRGQDVALRCDPISGHVSLYWYRQALGQGPEFLTYFNYEAQQDKSGLPNDRFSAERPEGSISTLTIQRTEQRDSAMYRCASSLEAAGGWSSYNEQFFGPGTRLTVL.

The rearrangement joins TRBV7-8 to TRBJ2-3; the D is unclear. Germline CDR1 and CDR2: SGHVS and FQNEAQ. The CDR3 is 15 amino acids. Trimming took 7 bases from V and 2 from J, leaving 16 bases between them. The CDR3 DNA follows: TGTGCCAGCATCCCGCCGAGGCAAAACACAGATACGCAGTATTTT. Its protein is CASIPPRQNTDTQYF.

The chain links TRBV5-6 to TRBJ2-1; 9 nucleotides agree with TRBD2. CDR3 length equals 16 residues. Looked up from germline, CDR1 is SGHDT and CDR2 is YYEEEE. V trimming: 4 bases; J trimming: 0 bases; junction bases outside the gene matches: 5. The CDR3 nucleotides read TGTGCCAGCAGCGGGAGACTAGCGGTCTCCTACAATGAGCAGTTCTTC. This encodes CASSGRLAVSYNEQFF.

The V gene is TRBV29-1, the J gene TRBJ2-1; possible D gene TRBD2, 5 bases. Trimming removed 8 bases from V and 3 bases from J, with 17 bases in between. This CDR3 spans 14 amino acids. Germline V gene sequence: CDR1 SQVTM, CDR2 ANQGSEA. The CDR3 region is CSLYSVGNYNEQFF. CDR3 bases: TGCAGCCTATATAGCGTCGGAAACTACAATGAGCAGTTCTTC.

This clone was found once. The genes are TRBV6-5 and TRBJ2-1, with 8 bases matching TRBD1. Trimming cost V 6 bases and J 12 bases; bases outside gene matches: 16. The CDR3 is made up of 15 amino acids. The germline CDR1 and CDR2 sequences are MNHEY and SVGAGI. CDR3 coding DNA: TGTGCCAGCAGGATCTCAGGGGGCGGTACTGATGGGCAGTTCTTC. Translating gives CASRISGGGTDGQFF.

The chain combines TRBV5-4 with TRBJ1-1; TRBD1 matches at 8 bases. After removal of 0 bases from V and 6 bases from J, the junction contained 10 bases not matched to a gene. The CDR3 has 16 amino acids. Germline V CDR1 and CDR2: SGHNT, YYREEE (reference sequence). This CDR3 is CASSLGSGQVVSEAFF. The CDR3 DNA is TGTGCCAGCAGCTTGGGGTCGGGACAGGTCGTATCTGAAGCTTTCTTT.

V usage is TRBV29-1 and J usage is TRBJ2-1; 9 bases align to TRBD1. The CDR3 loop spans 14 amino acids. V lost 3 bases to trimming and J lost 3 bases; unmatched junction nucleotides: 3. Per the germline V gene, CDR1 is SQVTM and CDR2 is ANQGSEA. In DNA form, the CDR3 reads TGCAGCGTTGAGCGGGACAGGGACTACAATGAGCAGTTCTTC. Amino acids: CSVERDRDYNEQFF.

CDR3: CASSGALSSYNEQFF. CDR3 bases: TGTGCCAGCAGCGGGGCTTTAAGTAGCTACAATGAGCAGTTCTTC. J is TRBJ2-1 and V is TRBV11-2; D possibly corresponds to TRBD1 (5 bases). Trimming cost V 5 bases and J 3 bases, with 14 bases left between them. The germline CDR1 and CDR2 sequences are SGHAT and FQNNGV. The CDR3 sequence is 15 residues long.

The gene calls are TRBV20-1 and TRBJ2-7, with 7 bases identical to TRBD2. Per the germline V gene, CDR1 is DFQATT and CDR2 is SNEGSKA (reference sequence). The CDR3 contains 14 residues. The V and J ends lost 3 bases and 2 bases, in that order; junction bases with no gene match: 7. The CDR3 nucleotides read TGCAGTGCTAGTGGGTGGCTAGCGGCCTACGAGCAGTACTTC. Protein product: CSASGWLAAYEQYF.